This TCR beta chain was sequenced in a study of T cells in Graves' hyperthyroidism and ophthalmopathy. About the research overall: Pretreatment peripheral blood was obtained at initial diagnosis.

RNA transcripts were the template for amplifying TCR beta CDR3 regions. First-round RT-PCR with HTBI primers amplified the TCR CDR3 region. TCRdb reanalysed the multiplex PCR reads using MiXCR and keeps one entry per CDR3 protein. The data contain about 530,000 distinct CDR3 sequences, approximately 17% of them seen just once; the ten biggest clones take up approximately 15%. This clonotype showed up many times. Those patients with uncontrolled infection, other autoimmune disease, pregnancy or lactation were excluded. Extraction of PBMCs used roughly 9.6 ml of fresh peripheral blood. Unmatched junction bases numbered 14, after V lost 2 bases and J lost 1 base. This CDR3 comprises 19 residues. Germline lookup yields CDR1 SGHAT and CDR2 FQNNGV.

The chain recombines TRBV11-2 with TRBJ1-1; 9 bases are shared with TRBD1. Sequencing input: blood. The receptor comes from a woman aged 18-35 years with Graves' ophthalmopathy. The CDR3 nucleotides read TGTGCCAGCAGCTTACCCCCCGGGCGGACAGGGGTCCCGAACACTGAAGCTTTCTTT. Protein: CASSLPPGRTGVPNTEAFF.